This T cell receptor (beta chain) emerged from a study of blood T cell repertoires in COVID-19 (dated by TCRdb to about 2020). With respect to the entire study: Collaborator samples came from the United States, Italy and Spain and covered acute and convalescent phases of COVID-19. The prospective study material was composed of cDNA or gDNA derived from T cells, B-cell-depleted T cells, or PBMCs. The dataset comprised deeply sampled blood TCRbeta repertoires from subjects exposed to, actively infected with, or recovered from COVID-19. A freely available public database, intended as a resource for researchers studying the immune response to SARS-CoV-2, is where the repertoires were released. The samples were drawn from the first 160 participants of the ongoing ImmuneRACE study and from some 1,300 subjects provided by 6 global collaborators. The sample metadata nearly always contained a de-identified subject ID, COVID-19 status, age in years and sex. Where available, HLA class I and class II types were obtained from metadata supplied by the sample provider rather than from assay-based typing. The paper as a whole reports these results and caveats: The amount of clinical and demographic metadata varied by source and participant and was provided uncurated.

The germline V gene encodes CDR1 SGHDT and CDR2 YYEEEE. The trim is 3 bases for V and 5 bases for J, with a gap of 14 bases between the germline ends. The CDR3, from cysteine to phenylalanine, totals 14 residues. The kept DNA is CDR3 alone, 42 bases in frame from the first base. Whole blood was collected in K2EDTA tubes by collaborating institutions according to the institutions' own protocols. Collaborator samples were shipped for TCRbeta analysis as frozen whole blood, isolated PBMCs, or DNA extracted from either sample type. In regard to this clone: The antigen this receptor binds is unknown. The sample holds no much larger clone one base away, and base qualities are not on file.

TCRbeta CDR3 regions were amplified from genomic DNA using the immunoSEQ Assay, a bias-controlled multiplex PCR. As for the authors' bioinformatics: Within the assay, amplification of reference gene primers was used to estimate how many nucleated cells each sample contained. To quantify the absolute abundance of each unique TCRbeta CDR3 rearrangement, sequence reads were collapsed and filtered. For each sample, productive Simpson clonality was calculated as the square root of Simpson's diversity index across productive rearrangements. This immuneACCESS table, as held by TCRdb, lists in-frame sequences with V and J called but not all clones. Of the missing ones, under half trace to an unresolved V gene in checked studies; the others have no known cause. Clone size and the V and J calls come from that table; the DNA yielded D and trimming. This sample has about 190,000 clones in its table, and roughly four fifths of those were observed once. About 6.5% of the sample is in the top ten clones.

The sequence came from a woman aged 40 to 50 with acute or convalescent COVID-19. The chain is made from TRBV5-6 and TRBJ1-2; the best D guess is TRBD1, with 6 bases matching. The material sequenced was peripheral blood. The DNA sequence is TGTGCCAGCAGCTCAGCTGACAGGACATATGGCTACACCTTC. Its translation reads: CASSSADRTYGYTF.